This T cell receptor beta chain derives from a study of cytomegalovirus exposure and HLA in healthy donors. PCR primers comprised 60 Vbeta and 13 Jbeta primers. Repertoires were generated with immunoSEQ multiplex PCR, while TCRdb's copy carries only in-frame clones and drops some. This sample carries some 94,000 clones, around 77% of them seen once, and the ten largest clones take approximately 3.5%. Notes on this clone: What it binds is not known.

Germline-derived CDR1 and CDR2 are ENHRY and SYGVKD. The CDR3 loop spans 16 amino acids. The J segment lost 3 bases and the V segment lost 4 bases, leaving 11 bases of the junction unmatched. Donors were nominally healthy when sampled, though unrecorded immune exposures were likely. Study-wide findings and caveats: The classifier, whose performance was assessed in both the original and validation cohorts, reportedly diagnosed cytomegalovirus status with high specificity and sensitivity.

The clonotype originates from a man aged 35 to 55 in good health and CMV-seronegative. The V gene is TRBV10-3, the J gene TRBJ2-7; 8 positions match TRBD2. Sequenced: PBMCs. This CDR3 is CAISAGGLASLYEQYF. CDR3 sequence (DNA): TGTGCCATCAGTGCGGGTGGACTAGCCTCCCTCTACGAGCAGTACTTC.